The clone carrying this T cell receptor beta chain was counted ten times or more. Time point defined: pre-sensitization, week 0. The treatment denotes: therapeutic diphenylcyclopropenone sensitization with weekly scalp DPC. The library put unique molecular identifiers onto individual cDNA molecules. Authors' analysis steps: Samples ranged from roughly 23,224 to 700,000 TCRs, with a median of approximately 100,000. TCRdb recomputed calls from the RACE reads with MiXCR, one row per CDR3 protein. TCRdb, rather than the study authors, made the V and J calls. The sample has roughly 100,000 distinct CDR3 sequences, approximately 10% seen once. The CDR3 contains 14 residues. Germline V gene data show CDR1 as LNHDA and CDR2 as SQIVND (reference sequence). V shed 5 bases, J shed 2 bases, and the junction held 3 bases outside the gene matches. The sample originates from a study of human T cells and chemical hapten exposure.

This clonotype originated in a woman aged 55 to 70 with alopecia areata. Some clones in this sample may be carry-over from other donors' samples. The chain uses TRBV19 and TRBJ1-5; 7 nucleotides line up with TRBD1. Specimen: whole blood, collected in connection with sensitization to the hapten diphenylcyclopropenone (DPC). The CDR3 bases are TGTGCCAGTAGTTTCACAGGGGGCAATCAGCCCCAGCATTTT. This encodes CASSFTGGNQPQHF.